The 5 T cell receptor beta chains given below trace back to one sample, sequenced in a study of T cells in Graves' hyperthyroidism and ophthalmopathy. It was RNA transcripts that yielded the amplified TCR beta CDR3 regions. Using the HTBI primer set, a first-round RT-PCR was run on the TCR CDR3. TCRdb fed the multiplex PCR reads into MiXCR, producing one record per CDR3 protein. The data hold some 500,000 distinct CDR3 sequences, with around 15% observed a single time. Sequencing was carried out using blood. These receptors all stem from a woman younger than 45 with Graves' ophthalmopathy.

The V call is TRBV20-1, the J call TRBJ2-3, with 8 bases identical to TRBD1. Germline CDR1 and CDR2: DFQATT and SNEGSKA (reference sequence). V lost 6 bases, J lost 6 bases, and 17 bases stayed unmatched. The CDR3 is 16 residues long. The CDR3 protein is CSAGETGEQEWDTQYF. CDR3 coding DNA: TGCAGTGCAGGGGAGACAGGGGAGCAGGAATGGGATACGCAGTATTTT.

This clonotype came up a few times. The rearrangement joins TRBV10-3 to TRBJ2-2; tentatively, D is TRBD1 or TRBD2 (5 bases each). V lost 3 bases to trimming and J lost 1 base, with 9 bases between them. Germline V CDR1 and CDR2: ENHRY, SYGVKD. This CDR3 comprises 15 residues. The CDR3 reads CAISDPGRNTGELFF. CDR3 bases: TGTGCCATCAGTGATCCAGGGAGGAACACCGGGGAGCTGTTTTTT.

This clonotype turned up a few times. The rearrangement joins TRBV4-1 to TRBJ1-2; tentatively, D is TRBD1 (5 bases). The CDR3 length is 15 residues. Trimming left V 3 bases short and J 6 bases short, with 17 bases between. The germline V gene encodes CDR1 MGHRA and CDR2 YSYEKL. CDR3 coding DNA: TGCGCCAGCAGCCAGGCGGCGGGGGGAGTTGATGGCTACACCTTC. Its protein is CASSQAAGGVDGYTF.

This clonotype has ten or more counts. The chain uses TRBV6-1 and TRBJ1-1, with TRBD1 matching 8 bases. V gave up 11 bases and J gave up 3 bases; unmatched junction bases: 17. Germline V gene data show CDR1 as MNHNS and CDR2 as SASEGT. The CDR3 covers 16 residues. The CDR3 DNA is TGTGCCGCTCGTTCGGTCGTTAACAGGGGGTACACTGAAGCTTTCTTT. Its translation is CAARSVVNRGYTEAFF.

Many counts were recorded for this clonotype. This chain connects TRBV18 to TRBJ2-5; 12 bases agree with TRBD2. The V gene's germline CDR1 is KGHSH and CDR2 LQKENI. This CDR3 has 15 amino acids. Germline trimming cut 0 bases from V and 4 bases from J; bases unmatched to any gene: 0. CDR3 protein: CASSPPGLAGETQYF. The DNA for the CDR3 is TGTGCCAGCTCACCACCGGGACTAGCGGGAGAGACCCAGTACTTC.